This TCR beta chain is drawn from a study of Ad26.COV2.S vaccination and SARS-CoV-2 variants. The wider study: Administration of Ad26.COV2.S was intramuscular, either once or twice 56 days apart.

As for treatment: roughly 20 received Ad26.COV2.S at low or high dose, single or two shots; about 5 received placebo; per-sample allocation not given. The investigators took samples on day 63 after the first vaccine or placebo injection. Trimming removed 4 bases at V and 4 bases at J, with 14 bases between. This CDR3 is built from 14 residues. CDR1 and CDR2 (germline): MNHEY, SVGEGT. Data came from immunoSEQ multiplex PCR; TCRdb stores just in-frame clones and leaves some out. This sample has 400,000 to 500,000 clones; approximately 89% occur once, and the top ten carry about 2.5%. The sample was peripheral blood, taken in a trial of Ad26.COV2.S vaccine versus placebo. The V call is TRBV6-2 or TRBV6-3, the J call TRBJ2-7; maybe TRBD1 (7 bases). This clonotype originated in a person aged 18-65 years who received the Ad26.COV2.S COVID-19 vaccine or a placebo. In nucleotides, the CDR3 is TGTGCCAGCAGTTCGGCAGGGGGAGGATACGAGCAGTACTTC. It specifies CASSSAGGGYEQYF.